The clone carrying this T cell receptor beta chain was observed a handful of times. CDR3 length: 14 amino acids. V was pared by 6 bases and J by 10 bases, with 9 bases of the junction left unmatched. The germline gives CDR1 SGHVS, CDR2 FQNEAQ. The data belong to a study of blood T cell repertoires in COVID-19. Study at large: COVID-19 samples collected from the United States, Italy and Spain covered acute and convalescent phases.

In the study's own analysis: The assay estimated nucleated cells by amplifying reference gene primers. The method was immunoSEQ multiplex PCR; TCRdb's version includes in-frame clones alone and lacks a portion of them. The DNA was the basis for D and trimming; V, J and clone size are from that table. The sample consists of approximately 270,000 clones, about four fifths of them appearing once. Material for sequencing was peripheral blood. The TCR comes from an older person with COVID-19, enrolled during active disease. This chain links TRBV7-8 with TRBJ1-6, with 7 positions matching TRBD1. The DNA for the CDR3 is TGTGCCAGCAGTTCCGACAGGGAGAGGTCACCCCTCCACTTT. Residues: CASSSDRERSPLHF.